These 29 T cell receptor beta chains came from one sample sequenced in a study of CD8+CD57+ T cells in acquired aplastic anemia. TCR beta VDJ and CDR3 profiling used genomic DNA as template. TCRdb analysed the reads with MiXCR anew, one entry per CDR3 protein. This sample yields about 170,000 distinct CDR3 sequences, of which roughly 63% are seen a single time; 45% belongs to the top ten. The sequencing sample was made of sorted CD4+, CD8+, or CD8+CD57+ T cells (not recorded which) from PBMCs. The source of these receptors is a human donor in good health.

The rearrangement joins TRBV7-9 to TRBJ2-1; 7 bases are shared with TRBD1. The V segment lost 2 bases and the J segment 6 bases; nucleotides outside the gene matches: 7. There are 15 residues in the CDR3. Germline CDR1 and CDR2: SEHNR and FQNEAQ (reference sequence). The CDR3 reads CASSLRQGPTNEQFF. The CDR3 coding sequence is TGTGCCAGCAGCTTAAGACAGGGCCCAACCAATGAGCAGTTCTTC.

This clonotype showed up just a few times. The chain uses TRBV7-9 and TRBJ2-7, with D perhaps TRBD1 (6 bases). V was cut by 1 base and J by 3 bases, with 13 bases left in between. This CDR3 is built from 15 residues. Germline V gene sequence: CDR1 SEHNR, CDR2 FQNEAQ (reference sequence). The CDR3 reads CASSLEGTSNYEQYF. CDR3 DNA: TGTGCCAGCAGCTTAGAAGGGACATCCAACTACGAGCAGTACTTC.

J is TRBJ2-1 and V is TRBV9; 12 nucleotides match TRBD2. Trimming took 2 bases from V and 7 from J; bases not matched to a gene: 4. CDR3 size: 15 residues. CDR1 is SGDLS, CDR2 YYNGEE, per germline. The CDR3 reads CASSVRLAGVNEQFF. The CDR3 DNA reads TGTGCCAGCAGCGTCAGACTAGCGGGGGTGAATGAGCAGTTCTTC.

A note on this clonotype: As the CDR3 is not closed by the conserved phenylalanine or tryptophan, this likely results from a read error. The DNA is omitted, as the CDR3 cannot be located on it reliably, and the CDR3 follows TCRdb's listing. This sequence joins TRBV19 and TRBJ1-1. CDR1 and CDR2 (germline): LNHDA, SQIVND (reference sequence). The CDR3 spans 9 residues, counting both ends. The CDR3 reads CASSRTAYS.

This clonotype was detected ten times or more. The V call is TRBV11-2, the J call TRBJ2-7; D might be TRBD1 (6 bases). Per the germline V gene, CDR1 is SGHAT and CDR2 is FQNNGV. This CDR3 has 15 residues. The germline V and J ends were trimmed by 2 bases and 5 bases, with 16 bases remaining between them. The CDR3 nucleotides are TGTGCCAGCAGCTTACAATCCGCAGGGGCCGACGAGCAGTACTTC. This translates into CASSLQSAGADEQYF.

The V call is TRBV7-3, the J call TRBJ1-1; TRBD1 might be the D (5 bases). V was trimmed by 5 bases and J by 4 bases, leaving 14 bases between them. The CDR3 extends over 14 amino acids. Germline V gene sequence: CDR1 SGHTA, CDR2 FQGTGA. CDR3 protein: CASSPAGASTEAFF. The CDR3 DNA reads as TGTGCCAGCAGCCCCGCCGGGGCGAGCACTGAAGCTTTCTTT.

The V and J genes are TRBV20-1 and TRBJ2-1; 9 nucleotides match TRBD2. The V gene's germline CDR1 is DFQATT and CDR2 SNEGSKA (reference sequence). This CDR3 spans 15 amino acids. J lost 5 bases, V lost 3 bases, and 8 bases had no gene match. CDR3 sequence (DNA): TGCAGTGCTAGGGGCCAGCTAGCGGGAAACAATGAGCAGTTCTTC. It specifies CSARGQLAGNNEQFF.

Points on this clonotype: A junction boundary mismatches the germline segment, possibly from a read error. The chain links TRBV7-6 to TRBJ2-7; D not certain. The germline V gene has CDR1 SGHVS and CDR2 FNYEAQ. CDR3 size: 13 residues. The CDR3 coding sequence is TGTGCTAGCAGCTTAGAACAGTCCTACGAGCAGTACTTC. Its protein is CASSLEQSYEQYF. Full variable domain (rest looked up from reference TRBV7-6 and TRBJ2-7): GAGVSQSPRYKVTKRGQDVALRCDPISGHVSLYWYRQALGQGPEFLTYFNYEAQQDKSGLPNDRFSAERPEGSISTLTIQRTEQRDSAMYRCASSLEQSYEQYFGPGTRLTVT.

This clonotype was detected many times. The V call is TRBV6-6, the J call TRBJ1-1; perhaps TRBD1 as D (5 bases). Trimming pared 6 bases from V and 8 bases from J, leaving 10 bases between. Germline values: CDR1 MNHNY, CDR2 SVGAGI (reference sequence). The CDR3 spans 11 residues. CDR3 amino acids: CASSLGQEAFF. CDR3 nucleotides: TGTGCCAGCAGCCTCGGACAAGAAGCTTTCTTT.

V usage is TRBV15 and J usage is TRBJ2-7, with D possibly TRBD1 on 5 matching bases. Germline CDR1 is LNHNV and CDR2 is YYDKDF (reference sequence). V shed 2 bases and J shed 4 bases, with 12 bases lying between them. CDR3 length: 14 amino acids. CDR3 sequence reads: CATSRSAQGYEQYF. The CDR3 DNA follows: TGTGCCACCAGCAGATCCGCCCAGGGTTACGAGCAGTACTTC. Based on the CDR3 plus reference TRBV15 and TRBJ2-7, the full variable domain is DAMVIQNPRYQVTQFGKPVTLSCSQTLNHNVMYWYQQKSSQAPKLLFHYYDKDFNNEADTPDNFQSRRPNTSFCFLDIRSPGLGDTAMYLCATSRSAQGYEQYFGPGTRLTVT.

The rearrangement uses TRBV7-3 and TRBJ2-2, with no clear D. The germline V gene encodes CDR1 SGHTA and CDR2 FQGTGA. V lost 1 base to trimming and J lost 0 bases, with 9 bases between them. The CDR3 runs 16 residues. CDR3 bases: TGTGCCAGCAGCTTAAGGCCGGAATCGAACACCGGGGAGCTGTTTTTT. Residues: CASSLRPESNTGELFF.

This clonotype was picked up a small number of times. This chain uses TRBV10-2 with TRBJ2-1, with D perhaps matching TRBD1 or TRBD2 (5 bases each). Germline-derived CDR1 and CDR2 are WSHSY and SAAADI. Between the trimmed V and J ends, which lost 10 bases and 3 bases, there was a span of 19 bases. The CDR3 consists of 15 residues. CDR3 residues: CATSGGRHDYNEQFF. CDR3 nucleotides: TGCGCCACATCTGGGGGTCGGCACGACTACAATGAGCAGTTCTTC.

The DNA for the CDR3 is TGTGCCAGTAGTGCGGGTGTGGGGGAGCTGTTTTTT. Its translation: CASSAGVGELFF. The chain couples TRBV19 to TRBJ2-2; TRBD2 might be the D (5 bases). V was cut by 5 bases and J by 8 bases, with 9 bases left in between. This CDR3 has 12 residues. Germline V CDR1 and CDR2: LNHDA, SQIVND (reference sequence).

The rearrangement uses TRBV7-9 and TRBJ2-3, with 8 bases aligning to TRBD2. The CDR3 has 16 amino acids. V lost 4 bases, J lost 0 bases, and 6 bases stayed unmatched. Germline V gene sequence: CDR1 SEHNR, CDR2 FQNEAQ (reference sequence). The CDR3 DNA reads as TGTGCCAGCAGCTCCAGAGCTAGCGGGAGCACAGATACGCAGTATTTT. This encodes CASSSRASGSTDTQYF.

The chain joins TRBV20-1 to TRBJ2-7, with D unresolved. Germline V CDR1 and CDR2: DFQATT, SNEGSKA (reference sequence). With 1 base removed from V and 0 bases from J, the gap between germline ends came to 7 bases. The CDR3 is made up of 13 amino acids. The CDR3 bases are TGCAGTGCTAGAGGGTTTAGCTCCTACGAGCAGTACTTC. This encodes CSARGFSSYEQYF.

J is TRBJ1-5 and V is TRBV19; 8 bases match TRBD1. Per germline, CDR1 LNHDA and CDR2 SQIVND (reference sequence). V gave up 7 bases and J gave up 3 bases; unmatched junction bases: 8. CDR3 size: 15 residues. The CDR3 protein is CASIRTGRYNQPQHF. The DNA for the CDR3 is TGTGCCAGTATCCGGACAGGGCGGTACAATCAGCCCCAGCATTTT.

The chain recombines TRBV25-1 with TRBJ1-2; tentative D call: TRBD1 (6 bases). The CDR3 contains 14 residues. The germline V gene has CDR1 MGHDK and CDR2 SYGVNS. V gave up 5 bases and J gave up 0 bases, with 10 bases separating them. The CDR3 here is CASSQNRANYGYTF. CDR3 nucleotides: TGTGCCAGCAGTCAAAACAGGGCTAACTATGGCTACACCTTC.

The CDR3 spells CSARDRKQINQPQHF. Here the CDR3 DNA reads TGCAGTGCTAGAGATAGGAAACAGATCAATCAGCCCCAGCATTTT. The rearrangement links TRBV20-1 to TRBJ1-5; D is undetermined. V lost 0 bases, J lost 3 bases, and 12 bases lay in between. The CDR3 totals 15 residues. CDR1 is DFQATT and CDR2 is SNEGSKA in the germline V gene (reference sequence).

The chain combines TRBV12-3 or TRBV12-4 with TRBJ1-6; D gene unclear. V lost 2 bases, J lost 6 bases, and 8 bases lay in between. The CDR3 runs 14 residues. The CDR3: CASSLSSANSPLHF. The DNA of the CDR3 is TGTGCCAGCAGTTTAAGTTCGGCTAATTCACCCCTCCACTTT.

The V and J genes are TRBV27 and TRBJ1-2; D is undetermined. The length of the CDR3 is 15 residues. Between the trimmed V and J ends, which lost 2 bases and 4 bases, there was a span of 14 bases. Germline V gives CDR1 MNHEY, CDR2 SMNVEV (reference sequence). The CDR3 is CASSLTSGESYGYTF. CDR3 in DNA: TGTGCCAGCAGTTTAACTTCCGGGGAATCCTATGGCTACACCTTC.

This clonotype was counted many times. The genes are TRBV5-6 and TRBJ2-7; 10 positions match TRBD2. Trimming took 1 base from V and 4 from J; bases not matched to a gene: 2. CDR3 length: 14 amino acids. Per germline, CDR1 SGHDT and CDR2 YYEEEE. CDR3 in DNA: TGTGCCAGCAGCTTGCTAGCGGGAGCGTACGAGCAGTACTTC. Translation: CASSLLAGAYEQYF.

The V call is TRBV24-1, the J call TRBJ2-7; TRBD1 might be the D (6 bases). The CDR3 extends over 14 amino acids. From germline, CDR1 is KGHDR and CDR2 SFDVKD. V was clipped by 6 bases and J by 3 bases, with 14 bases between them. This CDR3 reads CATSRGRGDYEQYF. For the CDR3, the DNA is TGTGCCACCAGTCGGGGCAGGGGTGACTACGAGCAGTACTTC.

This clonotype was observed at least ten times. The chain joins TRBV7-9 to TRBJ2-7; unclear D gene. The germline V gene encodes CDR1 SEHNR and CDR2 FQNEAQ (reference sequence). Trimming shortened V by 7 bases and J by 0 bases, and 10 bases separated the two germline ends. The CDR3 is 13 amino acids. The CDR3 protein is CASTPKGSYEQYF. CDR3 sequence (DNA): TGTGCCAGCACCCCTAAAGGCTCCTACGAGCAGTACTTC.

Note on this clonotype: One junction end does not reproduce the germline sequence, and a read error may be involved. The rearrangement uses TRBV7-2 and TRBJ2-3; 9 bases are shared with TRBD2. CDR3 length: 11 residues. Germline CDR1 reads SGHTA; CDR2 reads FQGNSA. CDR3 region: CASSLLAGLVF. The DNA for the CDR3 is TGTGCCAGCAGCTTGCTAGCGGGACTGGTTTTT. Full variable domain (remainder filled in from reference TRBV7-2 and TRBJ2-3): GAGVSQSPSNKVTEKGKDVELRCDPISGHTALYWYRQSLGQGLEFLIYFQGNSAPDKSGLPSDRFSAERTGGSVSTLTIQRTQQEDSAVYLCASSLLAGLVFGPGTRLTVL.

This clonotype was detected a few times. Just one base apart from a much larger clone, this may be a read error. Lacking the conserved final phenylalanine or tryptophan, this CDR3 likely reflects a read error. The gene calls are TRBV19 and TRBJ2-1; D gene ambiguous. CDR3 length equals 17 residues. Germline V gene lookup returns CDR1 LNHDA and CDR2 SQIVND (reference sequence). V was shortened by 4 bases and J by 1 base, with 17 bases between the two germline ends. DNA for the CDR3: TGTGCCAGTAGTACCCTCTTATTAGCCGAGTCCTACAATGAGCAGTTCTGC. As protein: CASSTLLLAESYNEQFC.

This clonotype was found once. This chain links TRBV10-1 with TRBJ2-7; D gene uncertain. The germline V gene encodes CDR1 WNHNN and CDR2 SYGVQD (reference sequence). Trimming removed 10 bases from V and 1 base from J, with 14 bases in between. The CDR3 contains 13 residues. The CDR3 nucleotides read TGCGCCAACGAGGACCCCGGGTCCTACGAGCAGTACTTC. It encodes CANEDPGSYEQYF.

V is TRBV6-6 and J is TRBJ2-7; TRBD1 matches 8 bases. Germline CDR1 is MNHNY and CDR2 is SVGAGI (reference sequence). The V gene end was trimmed by 4 bases and the J gene end by 5 bases; junction bases not matched to a gene: 4. CDR3 length: 13 residues. CDR3 DNA sequence: TGTGCCAGCAGTTCGGACAGGGCCAACGAGCAGTACTTC. Its protein product is CASSSDRANEQYF.

The CDR3: CASSLGVSGGSSSYEQYF. CDR3 DNA sequence: TGTGCCAGCAGCTTAGGAGTTTCGGGGGGGTCAAGCTCCTACGAGCAGTACTTC. The chain is built from TRBV7-6 and TRBJ2-7, with 8 bases lining up with TRBD2. This CDR3 is 18 amino acids long. After removal of 1 base from V and 0 bases from J, the junction contained 11 bases not matched to a gene. The V gene's germline CDR1 is SGHVS and CDR2 FNYEAQ.

This sequence joins TRBV2 and TRBJ1-2, with D possibly TRBD1 on 5 matching bases. Between the trimmed V and J ends, which lost 10 bases and 4 bases, there was a span of 22 bases. Germline CDR1 reads SNHLY; CDR2 reads FYNNEI. The CDR3 covers 15 residues. The DNA for the CDR3 is TGTGCCATCCTCCGAGACCCAACGAGGGGCTATGGCTACACCTTC. Its protein product is CAILRDPTRGYGYTF.